These T cell receptor beta chains were read from a single sample in a study of T cells after posttransplantation cyclophosphamide. Using immunoSEQ multiplex PCR, the repertoire was profiled, and TCRdb retains in-frame clones only, with some absent. Here the sample spans tens of thousands of clones, 92% being singletons. Sample: PBMCs. Every receptor here comes from a woman in her forties or fifties in good health and a related stem cell transplant donor. Each CDR3 is given with its conserved first and last residue. Each record gives: clone size, CDR3 length, V gene, J gene, CDR3 protein. Not all rows give a size; the values are once, few, many and, for expanded clones, a class.

.	13	TRBV28	TRBJ1-1	CALNPGLDTEAFF
.	13	TRBV9	TRBJ2-1	CASSGTVHNEQFF
.	14	TRBV5-5	TRBJ1-2	CASSPGQGSYGYTF
.	14	TRBV7-9	TRBJ2-7	CASSFGTGDSEQYF
.	15	TRBV11-3	TRBJ2-2	CASTGRGTGDGELFF
.	14	TRBV2	TRBJ1-1	CASTEDRWYAEAFF
.	15	TRBV21-1	TRBJ2-2	CASSPGQGAAGELFF
.	13	TRBV27	TRBJ1-5	CASKGQRNQPQHF
.	13	TRBV19	TRBJ2-3	CASSMGPEDTQYF
.	15	TRBV5-1	TRBJ2-2	CASSLETSVTGELFF
.	15	TRBV7-9	TRBJ2-2	CASSFRGFNTGELFF
.	14	TRBV6-1	TRBJ1-6	CASSGGTENSPLHF
once	16	TRBV18	TRBJ2-2	CASSPMTGKSTGELSF
.	16	TRBV7-3	TRBJ2-1	CASSPQGSQEYNEQFF
.	14	TRBV5-1	TRBJ1-1	CASSGDRVNTEAFF
.	15	TRBV5-4	TRBJ2-1	CASSHRSGGWNEQFF
.	15	TRBV5-8	TRBJ1-1	CASSLGTGAETEAFF
.	16	TRBV7-3	TRBJ2-2	CASSLNGRINTGELFF
.	14	TRBV6-5	TRBJ2-7	CASSAGQGIYEQYF
once	14	TRBV9	TRBJ2-5	CASSVAQGKETQYF
.	13	TRBV7-9	TRBJ1-4	CASSQLDRGKLFF
few	16	TRBV19	TRBJ1-2	CASSLGQGEANYGYTF
.	15	TRBV2	TRBJ1-3	CASSEDRWSGNTIYF
once	14	TRBV28	TRBJ1-4	CASSPLRGGEKLFF
.	15	TRBV7-8	TRBJ2-2	CASRQTTGTTGELFF
.	16	TRBV19	TRBJ1-5	CASKLIGGTGNQPQHF
.	15	TRBV6-1	TRBJ1-1	CASSTPGGVNTEAFF
.	14	TRBV2	TRBJ2-3	CASAAGGNSDTQYF
.	16	TRBV19	TRBJ1-5	CASSSSQGQLNQPQHF
.	14	TRBV9	TRBJ1-2	CASSTRTNNYGYTF
.	14	TRBV6-5	TRBJ1-4	CASSLGGLNEKLFF
.	15	TRBV7-6	TRBJ1-1	CASSLAGQGNTEAFF
once	17	TRBV9	TRBJ2-2	CASSTRTSGGDTGELFF
.	14	TRBV2	TRBJ1-5	CASSEASGYQPQHF